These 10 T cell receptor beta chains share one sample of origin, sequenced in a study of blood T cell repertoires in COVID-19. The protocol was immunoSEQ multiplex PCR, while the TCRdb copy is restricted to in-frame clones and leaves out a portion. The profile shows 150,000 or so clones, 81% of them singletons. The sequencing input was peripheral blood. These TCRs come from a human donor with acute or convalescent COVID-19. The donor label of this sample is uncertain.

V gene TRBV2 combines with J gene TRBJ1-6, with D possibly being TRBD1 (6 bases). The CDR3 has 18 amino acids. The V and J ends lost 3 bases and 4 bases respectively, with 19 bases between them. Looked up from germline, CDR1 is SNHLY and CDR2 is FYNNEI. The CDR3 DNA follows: TGTGCCAGCAGTGATCCAACAGGGAAGCACCGGTATAATTCACCCCTCCACTTT. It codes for CASSDPTGKHRYNSPLHF.

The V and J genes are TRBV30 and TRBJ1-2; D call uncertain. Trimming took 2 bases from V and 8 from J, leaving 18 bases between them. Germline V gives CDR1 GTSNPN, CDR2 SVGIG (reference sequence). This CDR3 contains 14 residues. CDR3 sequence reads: CAWSRLDPGNGYTF. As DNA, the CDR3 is TGTGCCTGGAGTCGCCTGGACCCGGGGAACGGCTACACCTTC.

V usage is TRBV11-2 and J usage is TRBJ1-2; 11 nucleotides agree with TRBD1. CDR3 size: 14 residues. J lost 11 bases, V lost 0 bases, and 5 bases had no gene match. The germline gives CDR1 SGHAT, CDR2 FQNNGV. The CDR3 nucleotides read TGTGCCAGCAGCTTAGAAGGCCGGGACAGGGGGTACACCTTC. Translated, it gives CASSLEGRDRGYTF.

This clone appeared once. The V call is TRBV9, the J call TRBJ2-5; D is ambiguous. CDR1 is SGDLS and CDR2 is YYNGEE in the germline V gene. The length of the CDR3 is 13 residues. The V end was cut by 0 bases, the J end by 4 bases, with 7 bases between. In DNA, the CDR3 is TGTGCCAGCAGCGTAGGAGATCCAGAGACCCAGTACTTC. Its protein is CASSVGDPETQYF.

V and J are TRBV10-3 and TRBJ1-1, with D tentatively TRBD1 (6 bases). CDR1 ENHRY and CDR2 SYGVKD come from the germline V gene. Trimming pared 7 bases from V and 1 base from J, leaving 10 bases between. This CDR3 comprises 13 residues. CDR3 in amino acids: CAITPTGNTEAFF. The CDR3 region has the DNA TGTGCCATCACCCCGACAGGGAACACTGAAGCTTTCTTT.

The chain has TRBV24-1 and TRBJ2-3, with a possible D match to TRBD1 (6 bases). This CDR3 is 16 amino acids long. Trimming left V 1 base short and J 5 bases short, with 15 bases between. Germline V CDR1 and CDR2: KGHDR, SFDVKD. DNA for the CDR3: TGTGCCACCAGTGATTTCAGGGGTCAGGCTATAGATACGCAGTATTTT. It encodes CATSDFRGQAIDTQYF.

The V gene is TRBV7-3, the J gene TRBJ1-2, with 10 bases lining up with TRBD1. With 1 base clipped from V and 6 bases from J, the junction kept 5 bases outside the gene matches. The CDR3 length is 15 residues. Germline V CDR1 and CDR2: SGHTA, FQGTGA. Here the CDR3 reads CASSLNGGTGDGYTF. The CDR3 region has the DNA TGTGCCAGCAGCTTAAACGGTGGGACAGGGGATGGCTACACCTTC.

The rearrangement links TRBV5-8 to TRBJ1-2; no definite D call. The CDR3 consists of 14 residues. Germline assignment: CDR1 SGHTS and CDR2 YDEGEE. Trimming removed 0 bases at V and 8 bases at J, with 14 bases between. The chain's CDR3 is CASSLGRVTRGYTF. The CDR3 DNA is TGTGCCAGCAGCTTGGGGAGGGTGACTCGCGGCTACACCTTC.

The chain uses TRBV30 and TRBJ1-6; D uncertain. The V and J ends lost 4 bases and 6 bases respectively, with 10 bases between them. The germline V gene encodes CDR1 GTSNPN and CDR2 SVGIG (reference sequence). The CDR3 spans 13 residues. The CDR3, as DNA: TGTGCCTGGAATACAGAGTTTAATTCACCCCTCCACTTT. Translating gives CAWNTEFNSPLHF.

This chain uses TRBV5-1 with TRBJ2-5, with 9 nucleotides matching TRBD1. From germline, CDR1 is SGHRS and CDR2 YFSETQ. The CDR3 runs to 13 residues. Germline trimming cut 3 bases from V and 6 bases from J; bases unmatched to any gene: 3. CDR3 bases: TGCGCCAGCAGCTCGGACAGGGGCAAGACCCAGTACTTC. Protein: CASSSDRGKTQYF. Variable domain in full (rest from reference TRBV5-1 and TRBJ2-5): KAGVTQTPRYLIKTRGQQVTLSCSPISGHRSVSWYQQTPGQGLQFLFEYFSETQRNKGNFPGRFSGRQFSNSRSEMNVSTLELGDSALYLCASSSDRGKTQYFGPGTRLLVL.